A single sample gave rise to the 14 T cell receptor beta chains below, sequenced in a study of PD-1 blockade in mismatch repair-deficient tumors (dated by TCRdb to about 2017). The meaning of the sample's time point label: peripheral blood 12 weeks after first pembrolizumab dose. Library preparation employed the immunoSEQ multiplex PCR assay. Imported from immuneACCESS, the table was reduced by TCRdb to in-frame sequences with V and J called. These copies leave out some clones; in studies compared against another copy, an unresolved V gene accounts for under half, and the cause of the remainder is not known. The sample table shows 75,000 to 85,000 clones, and around 85% are seen once. Roughly 2.7% of the sample lies in the top ten. Sequenced material: peripheral blood, taken 12 weeks after starting pembrolizumab. Every receptor here comes from an adult with mismatch repair-deficient cancer.

The genes are TRBV19 and TRBJ1-2, with 8 bases that match TRBD1. The germline V gene has CDR1 LNHDA and CDR2 SQIVND (reference sequence). The V gene end was trimmed by 9 bases and the J gene end by 2 bases; junction bases not matched to a gene: 11. The CDR3 is 15 amino acids. DNA of the CDR3: TGTGCCAGCGAAATCCGGGACAGGAGCAACTATGGCTACACCTTC. Protein sequence: CASEIRDRSNYGYTF.

The V and J genes are TRBV2 and TRBJ2-3; tentatively, D is TRBD2 (6 bases). The CDR3 is 13 residues long. Germline V gene lookup returns CDR1 SNHLY and CDR2 FYNNEI. With 7 bases removed from V and 1 base from J, the gap between germline ends came to 9 bases. This CDR3 is CASNGGGTDTQYF. In nucleotides, the CDR3 is TGTGCCAGCAACGGAGGGGGCACAGATACGCAGTATTTT.

CDR3 protein: CASSRFGRDKNEQYF. DNA for the CDR3: TGTGCCAGCAGCCGGTTCGGGCGGGATAAGAACGAGCAGTACTTC. The chain has TRBV7-2 and TRBJ2-5; perhaps TRBD2 as D (6 bases). The DNA end favors TRBJ2-7, so the J call may be wrong. This CDR3 is 15 amino acids long. CDR1 is SGHTA, CDR2 FQGNSA, per germline.

This clone turned up a few times. The V call is TRBV12-5, the J call TRBJ1-1; no clear D gene. Per the germline V gene, CDR1 is LGHNT and CDR2 is FRNRAP. Trimming removed 6 bases from V and 6 bases from J, with 17 bases in between. This CDR3 is 14 amino acids long. The CDR3 region has the DNA TGTGCTAGTGGCTATCGGGTAGATCGGGCTGAAGCTTTCTTT. Residues: CASGYRVDRAEAFF.

The rearrangement links TRBV7-9 to TRBJ2-7; D is perhaps TRBD1 (5 bases). This CDR3 has 13 amino acids. The V gene lost 4 bases and the J gene lost 4 bases, with 11 bases spanning the gap. Germline CDR1 SEHNR, CDR2 FQNEAQ (reference sequence). Written as DNA, the CDR3 is TGTGCCAGCAGCTCACAGGATCGATACGAGCAGTACTTC. Protein: CASSSQDRYEQYF.

This chain uses TRBV28 with TRBJ1-1; D is uncertain. The CDR3 extends over 14 amino acids. Germline V lookup: CDR1 MDHEN, CDR2 SYDVKM. The V end lost 8 bases, the J end lost 4 bases, and 17 bases lay between the germline ends. CDR3 amino acids: CASGTYTRGTEAFF. The CDR3 nucleotides read TGTGCCAGCGGAACTTACACCCGAGGCACTGAAGCTTTCTTT.

The chain couples TRBV6-6 to TRBJ1-4; D may be TRBD1 (5 bases). Trimming stripped 2 bases from V and 8 bases from J, with 9 bases between. Germline CDR1 and CDR2: MNHNY and SVGAGI (reference sequence). The CDR3 length is 13 residues. The CDR3 DNA reads TGTGCCAGCAGTTACAGTAGGGGAGAAAAACTGTTTTTT. It encodes CASSYSRGEKLFF.

V usage is TRBV29-1 and J usage is TRBJ2-5; D may be TRBD2 (5 bases). This CDR3 is built from 11 residues. Germline V gene data show CDR1 as SQVTM and CDR2 as ANQGSEA. V was cut by 6 bases and J by 7 bases, with 12 bases left in between. Written as DNA, the CDR3 is TGCAGCGTCGATGGACTTGGGACCCAGTACTTC. It specifies CSVDGLGTQYF.

The V call is TRBV11-3, the J call TRBJ2-2; 12 nucleotides line up with TRBD2. V shed 5 bases, J shed 6 bases, and the junction held 10 bases outside the gene matches. This CDR3 has 17 amino acids. Germline loops: CDR1 SGHNT, CDR2 YENEEA. The CDR3 nucleotides are TGTGCCAGCAGCCTGGGACTAGCGGGTCTGGGCGCCGGGGAGCTGTTTTTT. Amino acid sequence: CASSLGLAGLGAGELFF.

The chain employs TRBV27 and TRBJ2-7, with TRBD2 matching 11 bases. The CDR3 consists of 15 residues. Germline V gene data show CDR1 as MNHEY and CDR2 as SMNVEV (reference sequence). The V and J ends lost 6 bases and 2 bases, in that order; junction bases with no gene match: 6. The CDR3 region has the DNA TGTGCCAGCAGAGAGACTAGCGGGACACCCTACGAGCAGTACTTC. Protein sequence: CASRETSGTPYEQYF.

The chain is built from TRBV19 and TRBJ2-2; TRBD2 matches 12 bases. V lost 7 bases to trimming and J lost 3 bases; unmatched junction nucleotides: 9. This CDR3 region has 17 residues. Germline V gene lookup returns CDR1 LNHDA and CDR2 SQIVND (reference sequence). CDR3 amino acids: CASTMGLAGLYTGELFF. CDR3 nucleotides: TGTGCCAGTACTATGGGACTAGCGGGCCTTTACACCGGGGAGCTGTTTTTT.

This rearrangement joins TRBV6-6 to TRBJ2-3; 8 nucleotides match TRBD2. CDR3 size: 15 residues. V was clipped by 3 bases and J by 3 bases; unmatched bases: 5. Germline CDR1 and CDR2: MNHNY and SVGAGI (reference sequence). CDR3 protein: CASSYRREVTDTQYF. Written as DNA, the CDR3 is TGTGCCAGCAGTTATCGGCGGGAGGTAACAGATACGCAGTATTTT.

This chain uses TRBV5-4 with TRBJ2-1; TRBD2 matches 11 bases. CDR3 length equals 14 residues. Per germline, CDR1 SGHNT and CDR2 YYREEE (reference sequence). The V segment lost 7 bases and the J segment 9 bases; nucleotides outside the gene matches: 9. CDR3 sequence reads: CASGKGLADFEQFF. CDR3 in DNA: TGTGCCAGCGGTAAGGGACTAGCGGATTTTGAGCAGTTCTTC.

CDR3 nucleotide sequence: TGCAGCGTTTTGCGGGGAACAGATACGCAGTATTTT. Its protein is CSVLRGTDTQYF. The rearrangement uses TRBV29-1 and TRBJ2-3, with a weak D call TRBD2 (6 bases). There are 12 residues in the CDR3. With 5 bases removed from V and 3 bases from J, the gap between germline ends came to 9 bases. In germline, CDR1 is SQVTM, CDR2 ANQGSEA.